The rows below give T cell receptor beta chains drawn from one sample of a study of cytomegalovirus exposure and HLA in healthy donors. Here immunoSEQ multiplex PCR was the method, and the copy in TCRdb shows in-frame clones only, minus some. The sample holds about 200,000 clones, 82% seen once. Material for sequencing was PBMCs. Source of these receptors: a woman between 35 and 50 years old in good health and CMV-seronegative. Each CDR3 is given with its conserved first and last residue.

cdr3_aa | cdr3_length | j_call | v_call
CASSLLGGSDTGELFF | 16 | TRBJ2-2 | TRBV11-2
CASSLDIAKNIQYF | 14 | TRBJ2-4 | TRBV11-2
CASSTTQGADGYTF | 14 | TRBJ1-2 | TRBV19
CASSPPGQMYEQYF | 14 | TRBJ2-7 | TRBV18
CASSPAAVEAFF | 12 | TRBJ1-1 | TRBV18
CASSLPGQISGANVLTF | 17 | TRBJ2-6 | TRBV5-4
CASSGAGNTEAFF | 13 | TRBJ1-1 | TRBV19
CASSLTSGSSYEQYF | 15 | TRBJ2-7 | TRBV6-6
CASSQDSRGLAGGRRSTDTQYF | 22 | TRBJ2-3 | TRBV4-1
CASSPLGQNGYTF | 13 | TRBJ1-2 | TRBV18
CASSFKGLAGGRSYNEQFF | 19 | TRBJ2-1 | TRBV27
CASTPTGGMFSFNQPQHF | 18 | TRBJ1-5 | TRBV19
CATQMSRSYEQYF | 13 | TRBJ2-7 | TRBV19
CASSSTGLAGPTGELFF | 17 | TRBJ2-2 | TRBV27
CASGTGGNRSPANYGYTF | 18 | TRBJ1-2 | TRBV2
CASSSRGAGTYEQYF | 15 | TRBJ2-7 | TRBV28
CASSANMGDQPQHF | 14 | TRBJ1-5 | TRBV7-2
CASSQEWDRGDTEAFF | 16 | TRBJ1-1 | TRBV4-2
CASRTGQDYFSGANVLTF | 18 | TRBJ2-6 | TRBV19
CASSERHASGYTF | 13 | TRBJ1-2 | TRBV7-2
CASSAAGQPYYEQYF | 15 | TRBJ2-7 | TRBV9
CASGSRREKDTQYF | 14 | TRBJ2-3 | TRBV5-4
CASSDHDIYEQYF | 13 | TRBJ2-7 | TRBV2
CASRTPRRAHEQFF | 14 | TRBJ2-1 | TRBV2
CASSEGSGANVLTF | 14 | TRBJ2-6 | TRBV6-1
CASSPPRGRTEAFF | 14 | TRBJ1-1 | TRBV4-2
CASSLVGAKGAQYF | 14 | TRBJ2-7 | TRBV11-2
CASRIGLAVYNEQFF | 15 | TRBJ2-1 | TRBV10-2
CASSFFRGTFELFF | 14 | TRBJ2-2 | TRBV7-9
CASSLQGPYEQYF | 13 | TRBJ2-7 | TRBV27
CASSIQGPGANVLTF | 15 | TRBJ2-6 | TRBV19
CASSPWEGGGTEAFF | 15 | TRBJ1-1 | TRBV5-1
CASRPQPTNEKLFF | 14 | TRBJ1-4 | TRBV5-1
CASSHTTGVYEQYF | 14 | TRBJ2-7 | TRBV4-1
CASSFAGANTEAFF | 14 | TRBJ1-1 | TRBV28
CASSLAAQETQYF | 13 | TRBJ2-5 | TRBV7-2
CATAGGMSGELFF | 13 | TRBJ2-2 | TRBV28
CASRTGGAETQYF | 13 | TRBJ2-5 | TRBV11-2
CASSEGGPTPQHF | 13 | TRBJ1-5 | TRBV6-1
CASSLVGTSSYNEQFF | 16 | TRBJ2-1 | TRBV7-3
CASSLALLANNEQFF | 15 | TRBJ2-1 | TRBV7-8
CASSDLGGTDTQYF | 14 | TRBJ2-3 | TRBV6-1
CASSQAGLAETYEQYF | 16 | TRBJ2-7 | TRBV4-2
CASTLSWGQGPYEQYF | 16 | TRBJ2-7 | TRBV27
CASSISGGEQYF | 12 | TRBJ2-7 | TRBV7-3
CASSFQDRGQETQYF | 15 | TRBJ2-5 | TRBV11-2
CASSQRILQGIEQYF | 15 | TRBJ2-7 | TRBV4-1
CASSLEGAPLIDGYTF | 16 | TRBJ1-2 | TRBV7-2
CASSKDRADNQPQHF | 15 | TRBJ1-5 | TRBV6-5
CASSFKDRETYEQYF | 15 | TRBJ2-7 | TRBV5-4
CAWSLYRSGIPGYTF | 15 | TRBJ1-2 | TRBV30
CASSLMGRTSGSNEQFF | 17 | TRBJ2-1 | TRBV5-1
CASSYLVAEAGYEQYF | 16 | TRBJ2-7 | TRBV6-6